One and the same sample provided the 13 T cell receptor beta chains below, sequenced in a study of T-cell memory formation after mild COVID-19 (TCRdb year 2021). Receptor libraries were prepared by 5' RACE. TCRdb records Illumina NovaSeq 6000 as the sequencer. TCRdb's own reprocessing of the public reads used fastp at Q25 and MiXCR and kept productive beta chains. Rows are unified per CDR3 protein, each entry keeping the most common DNA and genes. The sample includes more than 400,000 distinct CDR3 sequences, with roughly 20% observed a single time. The ten biggest clones cover 10% to 15% of the sample. The sample was PBMCs or a T cell subset sorted from them (not recorded which). Receptors originate from an adult woman who had mild COVID-19 (a few samples of this study predate the infection). The sample titles of this study are shuffled in the database, so cell type and time point are left out; the donor was told from shared clones.

In the case of this clonotype: Germline and junction disagree at one end, which may indicate a read error. V gene TRBV28 combines with J gene TRBJ1-1, with 12 nucleotides matching TRBD1. Germline assignment: CDR1 MDHEN and CDR2 SYDVKM. The CDR3 sequence is 16 residues long. The CDR3 nucleotides are TGTGACAGCAGTTTGTCTCCGGGACAGGGGGCTAGTGAAGCTTTCTTT. Its protein is CDSSLSPGQGASEAFF.

V is TRBV20-1 and J is TRBJ1-2; 9 bases agree with TRBD1. The CDR3 contains 15 residues. Trimming removed 3 bases from V and 7 bases from J; junction bases left unmatched: 12. Germline assignment: CDR1 DFQATT and CDR2 SNEGSKA (reference sequence). The CDR3: CSASPKTGGMAGYTF. As DNA, the CDR3 is TGCAGTGCTAGCCCTAAGACAGGGGGGATGGCTGGCTACACCTTC.

The genes are TRBV5-6 and TRBJ2-7; 8 nucleotides line up with TRBD1. The V segment lost 4 bases and the J segment 5 bases; nucleotides outside the gene matches: 8. The CDR3 spans 14 residues. The V gene's germline CDR1 is SGHDT and CDR2 YYEEEE. CDR3 sequence: CASSAPGTGNEQYF. CDR3 bases: TGTGCCAGCAGCGCCCCCGGGACAGGTAACGAGCAGTACTTC.

J is TRBJ2-3 and V is TRBV5-4, with D possibly TRBD1 on 5 matching bases. The length of the CDR3 is 15 residues. Germline CDR1 is SGHNT and CDR2 is YYREEE (reference sequence). Trimming cost V 5 bases and J 4 bases, with 17 bases left between them. The CDR3 here is CASSLDQGMADTQYF. In nucleotides, the CDR3 is TGTGCCAGCAGTCTGGACCAGGGAATGGCAGATACGCAGTATTTT.

The chain uses TRBV19 and TRBJ2-7, with TRBD1 matching over 11 bases. CDR3 length: 15 residues. Germline loops: CDR1 LNHDA, CDR2 SQIVND (reference sequence). The junction had 6 bases not matched to a gene; V was cut back by 5 bases and J by 3 bases. This CDR3 reads CASSPGTGGHYEQYF. The DNA of the CDR3 is TGTGCCAGTAGTCCCGGGACAGGGGGGCACTACGAGCAGTACTTC.

The chain employs TRBV6-1 and TRBJ2-7; 7 bases line up with TRBD1. The CDR3 loop spans 13 amino acids. V lost 8 bases, J lost 3 bases, and 7 bases stayed unmatched. Germline assignment: CDR1 MNHNS and CDR2 SASEGT. The CDR3 DNA sequence: TGTGCCAGCGGGGGACAGCATCTCTACGAGCAGTACTTC. The encoded protein is CASGGQHLYEQYF.

V usage is TRBV30 and J usage is TRBJ2-2; no clear D. Between the trimmed V and J ends, which lost 2 bases and 4 bases, there was a span of 17 bases. The CDR3 extends over 16 amino acids. Germline V gene sequence: CDR1 GTSNPN, CDR2 SVGIG (reference sequence). Here the CDR3 reads CAWSPRTRRSTGELFF. CDR3 DNA: TGTGCCTGGAGTCCCCGCACCAGGCGTAGCACCGGGGAGCTGTTTTTT.

This clonotype was counted a few times. J is TRBJ2-1 and V is TRBV7-3; TRBD1 matches 8 bases. The length of the CDR3 is 13 residues. The J segment lost 8 bases and the V segment lost 8 bases, leaving 8 bases of the junction unmatched. In germline, CDR1 is SGHTA, CDR2 FQGTGA. In nucleotides, the CDR3 is TGTGCCAGCCCTCGACAGGGGTCTTATGAGCAGTTCTTC. It encodes CASPRQGSYEQFF.

The gene calls are TRBV9 and TRBJ2-1; 8 nucleotides line up with TRBD2. Germline CDR1 SGDLS, CDR2 YYNGEE. This CDR3 is 17 amino acids long. Trimming at V came to 0 bases and at J to 5 bases, leaving 10 bases not matched to a gene. The DNA for the CDR3 is TGTGCCAGCAGCGTAGCGGCGGGAGGCCCACCTCACAATGAGCAGTTCTTC. Residues: CASSVAAGGPPHNEQFF.

A single count supports this clonotype. The rearrangement links TRBV7-2 to TRBJ2-7; 9 bases are shared with TRBD2. Losses at the gene ends were 3 bases for V and 1 base for J; bases not matched to a gene: 4. From germline, CDR1 is SGHTA and CDR2 FQGNSA. The CDR3 loop spans 15 amino acids. CDR3 DNA sequence: TGTGCCAGCAGCTTTATTCTAGCGGGATCCTACGAGCAGTACTTC. Its translation: CASSFILAGSYEQYF.

In its sample, this clonotype was seen a few times. The chain has TRBV9 and TRBJ2-5, with D perhaps matching TRBD2 (5 bases). The germline V gene encodes CDR1 SGDLS and CDR2 YYNGEE. This CDR3 region has 15 residues. Trimming removed 0 bases at V and 1 base at J, with 10 bases between. CDR3 sequence: CASSVEGDGQETQYF. The CDR3, as DNA: TGTGCCAGCAGCGTAGAGGGAGACGGCCAAGAGACCCAGTACTTC.

This clonotype was observed many times. The gene calls are TRBV20-1 and TRBJ1-5; no reliable D call. Germline CDR1 DFQATT, CDR2 SNEGSKA (reference sequence). V gave up 4 bases and J gave up 0 bases, with 7 bases separating them. The length of the CDR3 is 13 residues. In DNA, the CDR3 is TGCAGTGCTAAGACGACTAGCAATCAGCCCCAGCATTTT. Protein product: CSAKTTSNQPQHF.

This clonotype was seen more than once but under ten times. The rearrangement uses TRBV15 and TRBJ1-5; TRBD1 agrees at 7 bases. This CDR3 region has 14 residues. Germline V CDR1 and CDR2: LNHNV, YYDKDF (reference sequence). V shed 4 bases, J shed 4 bases, and the junction held 4 bases outside the gene matches. The CDR3 DNA follows: TGTGCCACCAGCACCGGGACAGTTAATCAGCCCCAGCATTTT. Its protein product is CATSTGTVNQPQHF.